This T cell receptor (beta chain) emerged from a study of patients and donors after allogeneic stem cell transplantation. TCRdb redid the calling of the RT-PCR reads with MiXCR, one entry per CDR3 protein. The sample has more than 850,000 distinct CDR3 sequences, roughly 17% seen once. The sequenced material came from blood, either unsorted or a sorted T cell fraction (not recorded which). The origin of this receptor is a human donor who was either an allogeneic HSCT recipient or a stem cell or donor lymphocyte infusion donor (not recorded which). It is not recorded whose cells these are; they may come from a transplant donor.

CDR3 loop: CASGLAGANTEAFF. The CDR3 coding sequence is TGTGCTAGTGGCCTAGCAGGGGCGAACACTGAAGCTTTCTTT. The rearrangement joins TRBV12-5 to TRBJ1-1, with D possibly matching TRBD1 (6 bases). CDR1 is LGHNT and CDR2 is FRNRAP in the germline V gene. The CDR3 covers 14 residues. Trimming left V 6 bases short and J 1 base short, with 12 bases between.